The clone carrying this TCR beta chain was observed a handful of times. CDR1 and CDR2 (germline): KGHDR, SFDVKD. The CDR3 is made up of 14 amino acids. The V gene lost 2 bases and the J gene lost 6 bases, with 10 bases spanning the gap. TCR beta CDR3 sequences were amplified from RNA transcripts. The HTBI set primed first-round TCR CDR3 RT-PCR. Using its own MiXCR run on the multiplex PCR reads, TCRdb lists one record per CDR3 protein. This table has about 720,000 distinct CDR3 sequences, over 15% appearing once. The sample belongs to a study of T cells in Graves' hyperthyroidism and ophthalmopathy. Input material: blood. This chain connects TRBV24-1 to TRBJ2-1; D is possibly TRBD2 (6 bases). This TCR came from a man aged 18 to 35 with Graves' hyperthyroidism. The CDR3 here is CATSDSVGGNEQFF. In DNA form, the CDR3 reads TGTGCCACCAGTGATTCGGTGGGGGGCAATGAGCAGTTCTTC.